The 17 T cell receptor beta chains in this list originate from one sample, sequenced in a study of tumor-infiltrating lymphocytes in primary liver carcinoma. Researchers generated TCR beta cDNA from roughly 510 ng of total RNA, relying on a constant-region primer. Library construction for TCR beta comprised three nested multiplex PCR rounds performed with slightly modified ARM-PCR. The first two PCR rounds used TRBV1-TRBV30 forward primers with a C-beta reverse primer, approximately 11 cycles each. Using its own MiXCR run on the multiplex PCR reads, TCRdb lists one record per CDR3 protein. The top ten hold more than 15% of the sample, which has hundreds of thousands of distinct CDR3 sequences, almost 60% seen once. Germline DNA was also extracted, and blood RNA was taken from unsorted whole blood. Sequencing was performed on peripheral blood. These receptors came from a woman in her twenties or thirties with primary liver carcinoma and hepatitis B virus infection.

Concerning this clonotype itself: Because the CDR3 is missing its conserved closing phenylalanine or tryptophan, this is likely a read error. This chain connects TRBV12-3 or TRBV12-4 to TRBJ1-1; the D gene is possibly TRBD1 (6 bases). V gave up 3 bases and J gave up 8 bases, with 19 bases separating them. The CDR3 extends over 15 amino acids. In nucleotides, the CDR3 is TGTGCCAGCAGTTTTATCGGTGGGGGCAGAAACGAAGCTTTCTTG. Translated, it gives CASSFIGGGRNEAFL.

The chain is built from TRBV5-4 and TRBJ1-1; no clear D. Germline V gene lookup returns CDR1 SGHNT and CDR2 YYREEE (reference sequence). With 0 bases removed from V and 2 bases from J, the gap between germline ends came to 5 bases. This CDR3 is built from 13 residues. CDR3 loop: CASSLDRNTEAFF. CDR3 nucleotide sequence: TGTGCCAGCAGCTTGGACAGAAACACTGAAGCTTTCTTT. Using reference TRBV5-4 and TRBJ1-1 for the parts outside the CDR3, the full variable domain is ETGVTQSPTHLIKTRGQQVTLRCSSQSGHNTVSWYQQALGQGPQFIFQYYREEENGRGNFPPRFSGLQFPNYSSELNVNALELDDSALYLCASSLDRNTEAFFGQGTRLTVV.

Concerning this clonotype itself: Since a much larger clone is just one base distant, this may be a read error. The V call is TRBV29-1, the J call TRBJ2-1; D is unclear. The CDR3 sequence is 17 residues long. Trimming stripped 1 base from V and 0 bases from J, with 16 bases between. The V gene's germline CDR1 is SQVTM and CDR2 ANQGSEA. The CDR3 DNA follows: TGCAGCGTTGAAGGAAATAAACGAGCAGGCTCCTACAATGAGCAGTTCTTC. Protein sequence: CSVEGNKRAGSYNEQFF.

Regarding this clonotype: Just one base apart from a much larger clone, this may be a read error. The V gene is TRBV10-1, the J gene TRBJ2-1, with D maybe TRBD2 (7 bases). The V end lost 2 bases, the J end lost 12 bases, and 14 bases lay between the germline ends. The germline V gene has CDR1 WNHNN and CDR2 SYGVQD (reference sequence). The CDR3 length is 13 residues. The CDR3 nucleotides are TGCGCCAGCAGTGAGCCGGGGGGAGGGGGGCAGTTCTTC. It is translated as CASSEPGGGGQFF.

The chain links TRBV10-2 to TRBJ1-5; TRBD1 matches at 10 bases. This CDR3 has 15 amino acids. V shed 6 bases, J shed 6 bases, and the junction held 8 bases outside the gene matches. Germline V lookup: CDR1 WSHSY, CDR2 SAAADI. This CDR3 is CASRTGTGESQPQHF. The CDR3 DNA sequence: TGCGCCAGCAGAACCGGGACAGGGGAAAGTCAGCCCCAGCATTTT.

This clonotype was observed a few times. The gene calls are TRBV6-5 and TRBJ2-1; D tentatively fits TRBD1 or TRBD2 (5 bases each). The ends were cut back, 4 bases at V and 9 bases at J, with 19 bases in the middle. Per germline, CDR1 MNHEY and CDR2 SVGAGI. The length of the CDR3 is 15 residues. The CDR3 DNA is TGTGCCAGCAGTTTGGAGCGGACCCCGGGGACTGAGCAGTTCTTC. This sequence encodes CASSLERTPGTEQFF.

For this clonotype: Germline is not matched at one junction end, which may reflect a read error. V and J are TRBV11-2 and TRBJ2-5; D is unclear. Per germline, CDR1 SGHAT and CDR2 FQNNGV. This CDR3 has 12 amino acids. CDR3 coding DNA: TGTGTCAGCAGCTTTAGAATGGAGACCCAGTACTTC. Its translation: CVSSFRMETQYF.

A note on this clonotype: Since a much larger clone is just one base distant, this may be a read error. The J gene is TRBJ2-7, the V gene TRBV28, with 12 bases that match TRBD1. The length of the CDR3 is 14 residues. CDR1 and CDR2 from the germline V gene are MDHEN and SYDVKM. CDR3 region: CTSSRGQGAIEQYF. The CDR3 DNA follows: TGTACCAGCAGTCGGGGACAGGGGGCGATCGAGCAGTACTTC.

On this clonotype itself: Since a much larger clone is just one base distant, this may be a read error. The V gene is TRBV29-1, the J gene TRBJ2-1; 7 nucleotides agree with TRBD1. The CDR3 extends over 12 amino acids. Germline CDR1 SQVTM, CDR2 ANQGSEA. The CDR3 sequence: CGVERTGSEQFF. DNA of the CDR3: TGCGGCGTAGAACGGACAGGCAGCGAGCAGTTCTTC.

On this clonotype: The junction shows a germline mismatch at one end, possibly a read error. The rearrangement links TRBV11-3 to TRBJ2-1; perhaps TRBD2 as D (5 bases). From germline, CDR1 is SGHNT and CDR2 YENEEA. The CDR3 has 14 amino acids. CDR3 loop: CASWVSGSYNKQFF. For the CDR3, the DNA is TGTGCCAGCTGGGTCTCGGGAAGCTACAATAAGCAGTTCTTC.

For this clonotype: The junction does not match germline at one end; this may be a read error. The J gene is TRBJ2-5, the V gene TRBV29-1; TRBD1 agrees at 9 bases. The CDR3 runs 16 residues. Germline V gene lookup returns CDR1 SQVTM and CDR2 ANQGSEA. CDR3 residues: CSVEVWDRDFQETQYF. In DNA form, the CDR3 reads TGTAGCGTTGAAGTTTGGGACAGGGATTTCCAAGAGACCCAGTACTTC.

With regard to this clonotype: No DNA is shown, since the ends of the CDR3 on it are uncertain; the CDR3 is the one TCRdb lists. The CDR3 sequence is CSVGTGNSPLRF. V and J are TRBV29-1 and TRBJ1-6; no DNA check was done on the table's D call, TRBD1. Looked up from germline, CDR1 is SQVTM and CDR2 is ANQGSEA. The CDR3 numbers 12 amino acids, ends counted.

Concerning this clonotype: Compared with germline, one end of the junction differs, possibly owing to a read error. V is TRBV12-3 or TRBV12-4 and J is TRBJ2-5; D remains ambiguous. CDR3 length equals 15 residues. The CDR3 loop is CVSTPDQTQSKTQYF. The CDR3 DNA is TGTGTCAGCACCCCGGACCAAACCCAATCAAAGACCCAGTACTTC.

The genes are TRBV10-1 and TRBJ2-1; D may correspond to TRBD1 or TRBD2 (5 bases each). The length of the CDR3 is 13 residues. Germline lookup yields CDR1 WNHNN and CDR2 SYGVQD (reference sequence). Trimming left V 2 bases short and J 9 bases short, with 11 bases between. CDR3 nucleotide sequence: TGCGCCAGCAGTGAGGGGGGTAGGGGTGAGCAGTTCTTC. This translates into CASSEGGRGEQFF.

There are many counts of this clonotype. This chain connects TRBV4-2 to TRBJ2-5, with D possibly being TRBD1 (5 bases). Germline V gene sequence: CDR1 LGHNA, CDR2 YNFKEQ. V was pared by 5 bases and J by 10 bases, with 17 bases between. The CDR3 sequence is 13 residues long. The CDR3 bases are TGTGCCAGCAGCACCTTAAGCGAAGGGGACCAGTACTTC. It specifies CASSTLSEGDQYF.

This clonotype was observed many times. The chain has TRBV11-2 and TRBJ1-6, with 7 nucleotides matching TRBD1. V shed 4 bases, J shed 2 bases, and the junction held 5 bases outside the gene matches. The length of the CDR3 is 16 residues. The germline V gene has CDR1 SGHAT and CDR2 FQNNGV. The CDR3 here is CASSSGTVAYNSPLHF. In nucleotides, the CDR3 is TGTGCCAGCAGCTCAGGGACAGTAGCCTATAATTCACCCCTCCACTTT.

This clonotype appeared once. No conserved phenylalanine or tryptophan ends this CDR3, so it is likely a read error. The rearrangement joins TRBV6-5 to TRBJ2-2; D gene ambiguous. Germline V gene sequence: CDR1 MNHEY, CDR2 SVGAGI. This CDR3 has 13 amino acids. V was pared by 6 bases and J by 1 base, with 6 bases between. The CDR3 sequence is CASSPMNTGELFS. CDR3 DNA sequence: TGTGCCAGCAGCCCTATGAACACCGGGGAGCTGTTTTCT.